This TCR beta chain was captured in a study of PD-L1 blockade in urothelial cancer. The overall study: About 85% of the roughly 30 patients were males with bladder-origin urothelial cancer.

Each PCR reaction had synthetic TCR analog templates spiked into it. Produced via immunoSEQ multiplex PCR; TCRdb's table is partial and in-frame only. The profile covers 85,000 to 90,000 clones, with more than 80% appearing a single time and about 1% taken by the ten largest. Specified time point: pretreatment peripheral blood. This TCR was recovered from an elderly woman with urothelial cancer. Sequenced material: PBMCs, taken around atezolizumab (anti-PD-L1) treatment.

The CDR3 protein is CASSLYSGGRAGEQFF. The CDR3 bases are TGTGCCAGCAGCTTGTATTCGGGCGGGAGGGCTGGTGAGCAGTTCTTC. The chain employs TRBV7-3 and TRBJ2-1; 9 nucleotides line up with TRBD2. The V segment lost 3 bases and the J segment 9 bases; nucleotides outside the gene matches: 12. The germline V gene has CDR1 SGHTA and CDR2 FQGTGA. This CDR3 region has 16 residues.